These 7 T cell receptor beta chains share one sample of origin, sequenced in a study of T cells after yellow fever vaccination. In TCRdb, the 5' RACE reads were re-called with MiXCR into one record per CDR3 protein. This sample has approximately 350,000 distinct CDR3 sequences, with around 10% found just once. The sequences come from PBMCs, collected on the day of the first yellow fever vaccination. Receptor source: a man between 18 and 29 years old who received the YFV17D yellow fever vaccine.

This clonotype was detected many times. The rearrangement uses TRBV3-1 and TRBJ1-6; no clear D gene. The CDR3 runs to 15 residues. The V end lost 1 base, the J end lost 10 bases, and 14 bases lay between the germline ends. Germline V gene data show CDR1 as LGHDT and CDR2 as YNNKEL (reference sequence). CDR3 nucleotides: TGTGCCAGCAGCCAAGGTACCGCGGAAGGGTCACCCCTCCACTTT. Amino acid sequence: CASSQGTAEGSPLHF.

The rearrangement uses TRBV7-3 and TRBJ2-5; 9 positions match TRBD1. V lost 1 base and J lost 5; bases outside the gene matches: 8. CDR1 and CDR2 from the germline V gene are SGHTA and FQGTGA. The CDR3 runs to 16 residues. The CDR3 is CASSLMGRGQGETQYF. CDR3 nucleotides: TGTGCCAGCAGCTTAATGGGCCGAGGACAGGGGGAGACCCAGTACTTC.

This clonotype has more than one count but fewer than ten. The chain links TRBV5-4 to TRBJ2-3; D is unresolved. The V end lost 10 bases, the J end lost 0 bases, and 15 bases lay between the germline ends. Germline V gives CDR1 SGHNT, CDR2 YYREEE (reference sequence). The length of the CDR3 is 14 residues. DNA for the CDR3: TGTGCCTCAAGCCCCCCGGATAGCACAGATACGCAGTATTTT. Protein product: CASSPPDSTDTQYF.

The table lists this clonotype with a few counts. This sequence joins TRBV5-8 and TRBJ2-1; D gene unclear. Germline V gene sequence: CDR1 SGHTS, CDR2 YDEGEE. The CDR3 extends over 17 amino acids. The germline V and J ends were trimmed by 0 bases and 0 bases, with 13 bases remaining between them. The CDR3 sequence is CASSLVSRFDSYNEQFF. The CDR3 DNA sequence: TGTGCCAGCAGCTTGGTATCGCGATTCGACTCCTACAATGAGCAGTTCTTC.

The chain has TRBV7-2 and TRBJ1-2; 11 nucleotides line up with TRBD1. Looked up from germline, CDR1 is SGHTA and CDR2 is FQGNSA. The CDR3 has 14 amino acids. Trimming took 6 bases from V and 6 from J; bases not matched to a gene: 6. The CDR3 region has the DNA TGTGCCAGCAGTTTTCGGACAGGGGGCAATGGCTACACCTTC. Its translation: CASSFRTGGNGYTF.

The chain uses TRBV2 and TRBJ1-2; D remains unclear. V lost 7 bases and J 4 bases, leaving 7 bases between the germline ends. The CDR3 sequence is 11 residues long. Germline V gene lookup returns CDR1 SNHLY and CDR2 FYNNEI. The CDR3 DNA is TGTGCCAGCAAACGGATCTATGGCTACACCTTC. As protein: CASKRIYGYTF. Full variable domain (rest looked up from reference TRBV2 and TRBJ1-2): EPEVTQTPSHQVTQMGQEVILRCVPISNHLYFYWYRQILGQKVEFLVSFYNNEISEKSEIFDDQFSVERPDGSNFTLKIRSTKLEDSAMYFCASKRIYGYTFGSGTRLTVV.

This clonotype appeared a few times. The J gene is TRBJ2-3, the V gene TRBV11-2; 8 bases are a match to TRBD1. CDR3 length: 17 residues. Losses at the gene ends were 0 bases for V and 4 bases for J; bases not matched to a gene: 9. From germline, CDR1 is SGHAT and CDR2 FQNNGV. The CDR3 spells CASSLDGARGLADTQYF. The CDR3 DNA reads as TGTGCCAGCAGCTTAGATGGGGCCAGGGGGCTCGCAGATACGCAGTATTTT.